The following is a TCR beta chain sequence with its context. Antigen unknown. Both 60 Vbeta primers and 13 Jbeta primers went into the PCR. The assay was immunoSEQ multiplex PCR, and TCRdb's table has in-frame clones only and misses some. Here the sample spans more than 75,000 clones, roughly three quarters being singletons. These data belong to a study of cytomegalovirus exposure and HLA in healthy donors. Study-wide results and limits: Looking again later, the authors saw that most CMV-associated TCR beta chains seemed HLA-restricted. Information on immune exposure was restricted to one variable (CMV serostatus). Several of the most significant clusters appeared, in a later analysis, to be linked to common viral pathogens. Despite most TCR sequences being rare, some public TCRs occurred in many donors.

J was trimmed by 3 bases and V by 5 bases; bases with no gene match: 10. Germline V gene lookup returns CDR1 SGHAT and CDR2 FQNNGV. CDR3 length equals 15 residues. The origin of this receptor is a woman between 35 and 50 years old in good health and CMV-seronegative. V and J are TRBV11-2 and TRBJ2-7; 7 nucleotides match TRBD2. Sequencing was carried out using PBMCs. The chain's CDR3 is CASSPGSGTIYEQYF. CDR3 in DNA: TGTGCCAGCAGCCCCGGGAGCGGGACCATCTACGAGCAGTACTTC. Drawing the rest from reference TRBV11-2 and TRBJ2-7, the complete variable domain is EAGVAQSPRYKIIEKRQSVAFWCNPISGHATLYWYQQILGQGPKLLIQFQNNGVVDDSQLPKDRFSAERLKGVDSTLKIQPAKLEDSAVYLCASSPGSGTIYEQYFGPGTRLTVT.